This TCR beta chain was obtained from a study of cytomegalovirus exposure and HLA in healthy donors. V shed 4 bases and J shed 0 bases, with 11 bases lying between them. The germline gives CDR1 SGHDT, CDR2 YYEEEE. The CDR3 sequence is 16 residues long. 13 Jbeta primers and 60 Vbeta primers were used for the PCR. The table came from immunoSEQ multiplex PCR; TCRdb's copy has only in-frame clones and leaves some out. The sample is made up of under 100,000 clones, and the top ten hold roughly 3.5% of it. This TCR was sampled from a woman younger than 45 in good health and CMV-seronegative. The genes are TRBV5-6 and TRBJ2-6; D perhaps matches TRBD2 (5 bases). Sequencing input: PBMCs. The CDR3 coding sequence is TGTGCCAGCAGCCCACTCGGGGACTCTGGGGCCAACGTCCTGACTTTC. Encoded protein: CASSPLGDSGANVLTF.